Listed below are T cell receptor beta chains from one sample, sequenced in a study of cytomegalovirus exposure and HLA in healthy donors. TCRdb's table, derived via immunoSEQ multiplex PCR, lists solely in-frame clones and lacks some. The sample records approximately 110,000 clones, 73% being singletons. The sequencing input was PBMCs. These receptors were collected from a man between 40 and 49 years old in good health and CMV-seronegative. CDR3s leave out the opening cysteine and the closing phenylalanine or tryptophan. The order of the fields is V gene, CDR3 protein.

>TRBV19
ASSLHPQGRANEKLF
>TRBV25-1
ASSDDRLGTEIDYGYT
>TRBV7-2
ASSLDGGTEAF
>TRBV11-2
ASSRGPGKIGAYEQY
>TRBV27
ASSTRDSRDTQY
>TRBV6-5
ASSYSPQGDGYT
>TRBV21-1
ASSTSKRLKRKVPQH
>TRBV9
ASSVGSYTDTQY
>TRBV21-1
ASSKCGGRPSTDTQY
>TRBV5-1
ASSRGGTGTYEQY
>TRBV4-3
ASSQDYRTPAQEKLF
>TRBV6-1
ASSVGTGLLETQY
>TRBV7-7
ASSPGQGQVYEQY
>TRBV7-2
ASSLSGVGELF
>TRBV2
ASSEAQGTNDEQF
>TRBV5-1
ASSTQPRDTQY
>TRBV5-1
ASSLSGQGVDEQF
>TRBV5-1
ASSGGTGPEAF
>TRBV7-2
ASSLGVTANGYT
>TRBV27
ASRGRYGYT
>TRBV7-9
ASSPIGQPYGYT
>TRBV11-2
ASTIDLNWNTGELF
>TRBV19
ASSIDGEETQY
>TRBV20-1
SARTQETQY
>TRBV7-2
ASSLVRASTNEKLF
>TRBV7-3
ASSSEAAGTGELF
>TRBV7-3
ASSLLSGGTGELF
>TRBV4-3
ASSQGFSGYEQY
>TRBV7-2
ASSLGLYSNQPQH
>TRBV5-1
ASSLEQGRTDTQY
>TRBV11-2
ASSLDGQGDQPQH
>TRBV5-6
ASSFWDNNEQF
>TRBV27
ASSVDPGGNTIY
>TRBV6-1
ASRDINMNTEAF
>TRBV18
ASSPRAYEQY
>TRBV7-9
SSSEDISEQY